The T cell receptor beta chain under discussion was sequenced for a study of T cell repertoires in cytomegalovirus infection. Concerning this clonotype: The antigen remains undetermined.

One entry per CDR3 protein results from TCRdb running MiXCR on the reads. The data contain under 850,000 distinct CDR3 sequences, 35% of them seen just once; the ten biggest clones take up roughly 2.8%. Germline V gene data show CDR1 as MNHEY and CDR2 as SMNVEV (reference sequence). Between the trimmed V and J ends, which lost 0 bases and 2 bases, there was a span of 10 bases. This CDR3 contains 15 residues. Study results and caveats: CMV-specific TCR beta clonotypes restricted by HLA-C dominated the ex vivo response.

Specimen: PBMCs. This chain connects TRBV27 to TRBJ2-5; the D is unclear. The TCR was taken from a human donor in good health (CMV status not recorded). Some clones in this sample may be carry-over from other donors' samples. CDR3 in amino acids: CASSLSQLSQETQYF. The CDR3 coding sequence is TGTGCCAGCAGTTTATCCCAGCTGTCGCAAGAGACCCAGTACTTC.